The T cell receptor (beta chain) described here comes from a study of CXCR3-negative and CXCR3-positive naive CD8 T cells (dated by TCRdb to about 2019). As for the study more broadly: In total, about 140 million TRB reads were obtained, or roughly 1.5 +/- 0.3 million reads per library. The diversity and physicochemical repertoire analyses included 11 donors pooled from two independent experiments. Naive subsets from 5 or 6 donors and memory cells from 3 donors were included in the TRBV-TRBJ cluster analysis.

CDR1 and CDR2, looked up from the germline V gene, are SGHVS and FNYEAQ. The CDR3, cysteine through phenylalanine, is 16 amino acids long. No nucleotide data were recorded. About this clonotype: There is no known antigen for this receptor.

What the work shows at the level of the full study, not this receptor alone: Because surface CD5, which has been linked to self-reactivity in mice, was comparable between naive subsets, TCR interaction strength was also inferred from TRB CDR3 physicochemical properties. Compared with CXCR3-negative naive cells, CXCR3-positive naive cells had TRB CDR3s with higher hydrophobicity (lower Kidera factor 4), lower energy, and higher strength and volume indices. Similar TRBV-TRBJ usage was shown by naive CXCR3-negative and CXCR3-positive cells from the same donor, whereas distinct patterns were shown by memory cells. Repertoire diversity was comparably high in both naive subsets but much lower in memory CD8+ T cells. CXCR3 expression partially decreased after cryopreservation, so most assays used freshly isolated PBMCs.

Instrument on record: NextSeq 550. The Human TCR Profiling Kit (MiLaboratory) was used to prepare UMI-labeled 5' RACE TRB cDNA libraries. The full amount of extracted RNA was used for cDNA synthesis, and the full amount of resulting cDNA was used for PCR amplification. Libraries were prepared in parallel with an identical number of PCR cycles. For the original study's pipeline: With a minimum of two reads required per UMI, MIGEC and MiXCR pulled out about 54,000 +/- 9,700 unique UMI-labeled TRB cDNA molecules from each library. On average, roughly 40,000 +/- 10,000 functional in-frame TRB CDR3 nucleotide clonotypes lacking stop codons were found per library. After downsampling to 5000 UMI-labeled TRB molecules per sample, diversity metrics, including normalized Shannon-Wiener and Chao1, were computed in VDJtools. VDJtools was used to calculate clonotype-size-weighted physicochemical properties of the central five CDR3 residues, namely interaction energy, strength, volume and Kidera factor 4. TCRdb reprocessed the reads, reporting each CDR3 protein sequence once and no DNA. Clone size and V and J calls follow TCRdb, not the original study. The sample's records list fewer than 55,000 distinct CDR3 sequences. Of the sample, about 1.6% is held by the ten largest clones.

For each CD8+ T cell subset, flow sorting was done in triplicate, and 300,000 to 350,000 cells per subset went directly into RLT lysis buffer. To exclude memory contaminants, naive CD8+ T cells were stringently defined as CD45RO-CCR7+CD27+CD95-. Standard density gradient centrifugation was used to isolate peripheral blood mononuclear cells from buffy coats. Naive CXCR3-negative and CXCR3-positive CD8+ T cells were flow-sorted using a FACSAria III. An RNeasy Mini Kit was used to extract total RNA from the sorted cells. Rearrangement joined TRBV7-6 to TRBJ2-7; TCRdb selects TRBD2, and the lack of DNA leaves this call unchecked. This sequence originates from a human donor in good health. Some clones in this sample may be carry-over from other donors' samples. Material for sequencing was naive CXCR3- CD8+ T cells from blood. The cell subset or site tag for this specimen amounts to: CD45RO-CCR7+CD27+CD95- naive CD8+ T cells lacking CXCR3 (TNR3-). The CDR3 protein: CASSPAGGLSHYEQYF. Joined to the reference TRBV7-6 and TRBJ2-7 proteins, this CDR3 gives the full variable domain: GAGVSQSPRYKVTKRGQDVALRCDPISGHVSLYWYRQALGQGPEFLTYFNYEAQQDKSGLPNDRFSAERPEGSISTLTIQRTEQRDSAMYRCASSPAGGLSHYEQYFGPGTRLTVT.